The next 10 T cell receptor beta chains were all read from a single sample in a study of cytomegalovirus exposure and HLA in healthy donors. The PCR contained 60 Vbeta and 13 Jbeta primers. Assay: immunoSEQ multiplex PCR; the TCRdb copy retains only in-frame clones and omits some. The top ten clones hold roughly 10% of a sample with a few hundred thousand clones, approximately 80% of them seen once. What was sequenced was PBMCs. The receptors here all came from a woman between 45 and 65 years old in good health and CMV-seropositive.

The chain has TRBV7-2 and TRBJ1-1; TRBD1 matches at 7 bases. The ends lost 2 bases at V and 7 bases at J; junction bases unmatched: 10. The CDR3 covers 15 residues. CDR1 SGHTA and CDR2 FQGNSA come from the germline V gene. CDR3 loop: CASSLPYGQGGEAFF. The CDR3 region has the DNA TGTGCCAGCAGCTTACCTTACGGCCAGGGGGGTGAAGCTTTCTTT.

The J gene is TRBJ2-5, the V gene TRBV5-1; 14 bases align to TRBD2. The CDR3 is 16 residues long. V trimming: 4 bases; J trimming: 7 bases; junction bases outside the gene matches: 9. Per the germline V gene, CDR1 is SGHRS and CDR2 is YFSETQ. The CDR3 loop is CASSTWTSGGLGTQYF. The DNA of the CDR3 is TGCGCCAGCAGCACCTGGACTAGCGGGGGGTTGGGGACCCAGTACTTC.

This rearrangement joins TRBV5-1 to TRBJ1-2, with D possibly TRBD1 on 5 matching bases. The CDR3 spans 15 residues. Germline CDR1 and CDR2: SGHRS and YFSETQ. V was clipped by 4 bases and J by 7 bases, with 20 bases between them. CDR3 DNA: TGCGCCAGCAGCAGACAGAGGACTTACGGGGGTGGCTACACCTTC. It translates to CASSRQRTYGGGYTF.

The genes are TRBV5-1 and TRBJ2-2, with D perhaps matching TRBD2 (5 bases). Germline CDR1 and CDR2: SGHRS and YFSETQ. This CDR3 spans 16 amino acids. Trimming stripped 7 bases from V and 6 bases from J, with 22 bases between. The CDR3 loop reads CASELAPSLDAGELFF. CDR3 DNA: TGCGCCAGCGAATTGGCCCCTAGCCTAGACGCCGGGGAGCTGTTTTTT.

This clone came up once. The gene calls are TRBV5-8 and TRBJ2-3, with 8 positions matching TRBD1. The CDR3 contains 16 residues. J was trimmed by 4 bases and V by 0 bases; bases with no gene match: 7. In germline, CDR1 is SGHTS, CDR2 YDEGEE. For the CDR3, the DNA is TGTGCCAGCAGCTTGGGTCAGGGGGCCCTCCCAGATACGCAGTATTTT. This gives the protein CASSLGQGALPDTQYF.

The chain has TRBV9 and TRBJ2-2, with D tentatively TRBD1 (5 bases). Germline CDR1 reads SGDLS; CDR2 reads YYNGEE. The CDR3 covers 18 residues. The V and J ends lost 4 bases and 2 bases respectively, with 21 bases between them. The CDR3 reads CASSSPKKGSFNTGELFF. In DNA, the CDR3 is TGTGCCAGCAGCTCCCCAAAAAAGGGGTCGTTTAACACCGGGGAGCTGTTTTTT.

The gene calls are TRBV5-4 and TRBJ1-2, with D possibly being TRBD1 (6 bases). The germline gives CDR1 SGHNT, CDR2 YYREEE (reference sequence). Between the trimmed V and J ends, which lost 4 bases and 2 bases, there was a span of 15 bases. CDR3 length: 15 amino acids. The CDR3 DNA reads as TGTGCCAGCAGCGTAAACAGGGCCCCGAACTATGGCTACACCTTC. Its translation is CASSVNRAPNYGYTF.

This clone was found a few times. The chain carries TRBV6-6 and TRBJ1-6; D is perhaps TRBD1 (5 bases). The CDR3 has 13 amino acids. Trimming cost V 11 bases and J 5 bases, with 13 bases left between them. Germline loops: CDR1 MNHNY, CDR2 SVGAGI (reference sequence). CDR3 sequence reads: CAAGNRNNSPLHF. The CDR3 coding sequence is TGTGCCGCTGGGAACAGGAATAATTCACCCCTCCACTTT.

The genes are TRBV2 and TRBJ2-3; 8 bases are shared with TRBD2. Losses at the gene ends were 11 bases for V and 1 base for J; bases not matched to a gene: 8. This CDR3 has 14 amino acids. Germline V gene lookup returns CDR1 SNHLY and CDR2 FYNNEI. CDR3 amino acids: CAGRGTRGTDTQYF. For the CDR3, the DNA is TGTGCCGGCCGCGGGACTAGGGGCACAGATACGCAGTATTTT.

The chain employs TRBV30 and TRBJ1-1; weak D call: TRBD1 (6 bases). Germline lookup yields CDR1 GTSNPN and CDR2 SVGIG (reference sequence). V was trimmed by 7 bases and J by 3 bases, leaving 12 bases between them. This CDR3 has 12 amino acids. The CDR3 bases are TGTGCCTTCAGACAGGAGGACACTGAAGCTTTCTTT. Translation: CAFRQEDTEAFF.